A single sample is the source of the 12 T cell receptor beta chains below, sequenced in a study of blood T cell repertoires in COVID-19. Only in-frame clones appear in the TCRdb table, and some are missing; sequencing was by immunoSEQ multiplex PCR. The sample includes 150,000 to 200,000 clones, around 80% of them seen just once. Specimen: peripheral blood. The receptors derive from a woman aged 70 to 79 with COVID-19, enrolled during active disease.

The genes are TRBV2 and TRBJ2-7; 10 bases match TRBD2. The CDR3 length is 15 residues. Germline V gives CDR1 SNHLY, CDR2 FYNNEI. V trimming: 1 base; J trimming: 5 bases; junction bases outside the gene matches: 5. In DNA form, the CDR3 reads TGTGCCAGCAGTGAAGATTGGACTAGCGGCCACGAGCAGTACTTC. Residues: CASSEDWTSGHEQYF.

The CDR3 loop reads CASSGGGVSGGPNEQFF. CDR3 nucleotide sequence: TGTGCCAGCAGTGGCGGGGGGGTGTCTGGGGGCCCGAATGAGCAGTTCTTC. The chain is built from TRBV6-1 and TRBJ2-1; 9 nucleotides agree with TRBD2. Germline lookup yields CDR1 MNHNS and CDR2 SASEGT. J gave up 7 bases and V 4 bases, and 14 bases lay outside the gene matches. This CDR3 spans 17 amino acids.

The V gene is TRBV7-2, the J gene TRBJ1-2; tentative D call: TRBD1 (6 bases). Trimming removed 7 bases from V and 8 bases from J, with 17 bases in between. This CDR3 region has 13 residues. Germline V gene sequence: CDR1 SGHTA, CDR2 FQGNSA. In DNA, the CDR3 is TGTGCCAGCACCTTGACAGGAACGGAGGGCTACACCTTC. Encoded protein: CASTLTGTEGYTF.

On this clone itself: Since a much larger clone is just one base distant, this may be a read error. The V gene is TRBV28, the J gene TRBJ1-2; 10 bases map to TRBD1. V trimming: 6 bases; J trimming: 2 bases; junction bases outside the gene matches: 6. Germline V gene data show CDR1 as MDHEN and CDR2 as SYDVKM. CDR3 length equals 15 residues. For the CDR3, the DNA is TGTGCCAGCAGAGTCCCGGGACAGGGGAACTATGGCTACACCTTC. Residues: CASRVPGQGNYGYTF.

The V and J genes are TRBV19 and TRBJ2-1, with 8 positions matching TRBD2. The CDR3 extends over 14 amino acids. The germline CDR1 and CDR2 sequences are LNHDA and SQIVND (reference sequence). V gave up 1 base and J gave up 12 bases; unmatched junction bases: 8. The DNA for the CDR3 is TGTGCCAGTAGTATAGCCGGGGGGGCCGTGGGGCAGTTCTTC. It yields the protein CASSIAGGAVGQFF.

This clone was detected only once. This chain connects TRBV9 to TRBJ1-1, with a weak D call TRBD1 (5 bases). CDR3 length: 15 amino acids. Deletions cut 0 bases from V and 0 bases from J, with 9 bases between. Germline values: CDR1 SGDLS, CDR2 YYNGEE. The CDR3 sequence is CASSVEGALNTEAFF. The CDR3 nucleotides are TGTGCCAGCAGCGTAGAAGGGGCCTTGAACACTGAAGCTTTCTTT. The full variable domain, in which reference TRBV9 and TRBJ1-1 provide the parts outside the CDR3, is DSGVTQTPKHLITATGQRVTLRCSPRSGDLSVYWYQQSLDQGLQFLIQYYNGEERAKGNILERFSAQQFPDLHSELNLSSLELGDSALYFCASSVEGALNTEAFFGQGTRLTVV.

This clone appeared a single time. V and J are TRBV6-1 and TRBJ2-7, with D hard to call. The CDR3 runs 16 residues. V was trimmed by 4 bases and J by 0 bases, leaving 16 bases between them. CDR1 MNHNS and CDR2 SASEGT come from the germline V gene. As DNA, the CDR3 is TGTGCCAGCAGTGGTTTCGGCCCAAGGAGCTCCTACGAGCAGTACGTC. Translation: CASSGFGPRSSYEQYV.

This rearrangement joins TRBV5-1 to TRBJ1-5, with 8 nucleotides matching TRBD1. The V gene's germline CDR1 is SGHRS and CDR2 YFSETQ. CDR3 length: 17 amino acids. The V segment lost 2 bases and the J segment 1 base; nucleotides outside the gene matches: 8. CDR3 bases: TGCGCCAGCAGCTTAAGTCCAACAGGGGGAAGCAATCAGCCCCAGCATTTT. Translated, it gives CASSLSPTGGSNQPQHF. Variable domain in full (rest from reference TRBV5-1 and TRBJ1-5): KAGVTQTPRYLIKTRGQQVTLSCSPISGHRSVSWYQQTPGQGLQFLFEYFSETQRNKGNFPGRFSGRQFSNSRSEMNVSTLELGDSALYLCASSLSPTGGSNQPQHFGDGTRLSIL.

The gene calls are TRBV10-3 and TRBJ1-6; TRBD1 matches 9 bases. The germline gives CDR1 ENHRY, CDR2 SYGVKD. This CDR3 is built from 13 residues. With V trimmed by 6 bases and J by 8 bases, 2 bases remained unmatched. In DNA form, the CDR3 reads TGTGCCATCAGGTGGGACAGGGATTCACCCCTCCACTTT. Translating it yields CAIRWDRDSPLHF.

The rearrangement joins TRBV5-1 to TRBJ2-5, with TRBD1 matching over 9 bases. The V segment lost 4 bases and the J segment 5 bases; nucleotides outside the gene matches: 6. Looked up from germline, CDR1 is SGHRS and CDR2 is YFSETQ. CDR3 length equals 14 residues. CDR3 sequence (DNA): TGCGCCAGCAGCCCCGGGACAGGGCAGGAGACCCAGTACTTC. It encodes CASSPGTGQETQYF.

The sample holds many counts of this clone. CDR3 sequence: CASSLSFQNEQFF. The CDR3 DNA follows: TGTGCCAGCAGTTTAAGTTTCCAGAATGAGCAGTTCTTC. This chain links TRBV27 with TRBJ2-1, with unresolved D. Germline-derived CDR1 and CDR2 are MNHEY and SMNVEV (reference sequence). The CDR3 is 13 residues long. The V and J ends lost 2 bases and 7 bases respectively, with 9 bases between them.

The J gene is TRBJ2-6, the V gene TRBV5-6; possible D gene TRBD2, 6 bases. This CDR3 comprises 17 residues. Per the germline V gene, CDR1 is SGHDT and CDR2 is YYEEEE. V was clipped by 3 bases and J by 4 bases, with 17 bases between them. Here the CDR3 reads CASSYETGDWGANVLTF. In nucleotides, the CDR3 is TGTGCCAGCAGCTACGAGACTGGGGACTGGGGGGCCAACGTCCTGACTTTC.